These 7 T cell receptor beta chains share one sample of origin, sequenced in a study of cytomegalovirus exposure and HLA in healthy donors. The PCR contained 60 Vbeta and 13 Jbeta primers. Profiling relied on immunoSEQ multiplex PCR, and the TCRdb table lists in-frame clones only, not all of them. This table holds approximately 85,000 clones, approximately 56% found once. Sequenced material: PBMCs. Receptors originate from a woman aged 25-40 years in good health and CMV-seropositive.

CDR3 amino acids: CARSLGGRVHEQFF. In nucleotides, the CDR3 is TGTGCCAGAAGCTTAGGTGGCCGGGTGCATGAGCAGTTCTTC. The chain has TRBV7-5 and TRBJ2-1; the table calls TRBD2, which could not be checked here. TRBV7-5 is termed a pseudogene. CDR3 length: 14 residues.

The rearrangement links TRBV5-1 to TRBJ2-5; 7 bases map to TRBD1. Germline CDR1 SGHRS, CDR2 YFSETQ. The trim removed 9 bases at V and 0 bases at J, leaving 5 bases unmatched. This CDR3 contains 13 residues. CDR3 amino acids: CATSTGYQETQYF. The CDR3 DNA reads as TGCGCCACCTCGACAGGGTACCAAGAGACCCAGTACTTC. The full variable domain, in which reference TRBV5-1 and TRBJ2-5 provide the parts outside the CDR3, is KAGVTQTPRYLIKTRGQQVTLSCSPISGHRSVSWYQQTPGQGLQFLFEYFSETQRNKGNFPGRFSGRQFSNSRSEMNVSTLELGDSALYLCATSTGYQETQYFGPGTRLLVL.

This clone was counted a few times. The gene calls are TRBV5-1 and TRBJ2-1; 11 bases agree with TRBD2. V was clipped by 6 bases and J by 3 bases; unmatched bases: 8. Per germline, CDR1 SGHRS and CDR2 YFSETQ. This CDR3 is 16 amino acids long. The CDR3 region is CASIDGLAGGYNEQFF. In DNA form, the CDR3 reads TGCGCCAGCATTGATGGCCTAGCGGGGGGCTACAATGAGCAGTTCTTC.

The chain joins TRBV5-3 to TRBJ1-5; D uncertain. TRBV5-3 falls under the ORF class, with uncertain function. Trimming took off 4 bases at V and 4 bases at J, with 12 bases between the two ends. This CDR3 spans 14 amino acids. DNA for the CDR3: TGTGCCAGAAGCCAAAGGTTGAGGAATCAGCCCCAGCATTTT. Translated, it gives CARSQRLRNQPQHF.

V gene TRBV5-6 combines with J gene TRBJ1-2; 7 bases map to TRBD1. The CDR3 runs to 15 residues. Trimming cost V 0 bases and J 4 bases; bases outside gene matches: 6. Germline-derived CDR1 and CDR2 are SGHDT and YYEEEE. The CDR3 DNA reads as TGTGCCAGCAGCTTGGTTCGCCGGGACAGCTATGGCTACACCTTC. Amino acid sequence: CASSLVRRDSYGYTF.

CDR3 sequence (DNA): TGCAGCACAGAGGGCCTCACTGAAGCTTTCTTT. Amino acid sequence: CSTEGLTEAFF. This chain connects TRBV29-1 to TRBJ1-1; D gene uncertain. V gave up 8 bases and J gave up 4 bases, with 11 bases separating them. Germline assignment: CDR1 SQVTM and CDR2 ANQGSEA. The CDR3 spans 11 residues.

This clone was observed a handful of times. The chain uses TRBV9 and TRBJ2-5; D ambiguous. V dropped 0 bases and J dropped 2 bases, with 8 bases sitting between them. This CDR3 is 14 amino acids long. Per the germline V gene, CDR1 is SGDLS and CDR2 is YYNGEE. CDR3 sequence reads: CASSVAFSQETQYF. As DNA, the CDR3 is TGTGCCAGCAGCGTAGCTTTTAGTCAAGAGACCCAGTACTTC.